What follows describes a single T cell receptor beta chain. Its antigen is unidentified. This record belongs to a study of glioma-infiltrating T cells after dendritic cell vaccination. For the study at large: Glioblastoma patients came from Phase I and II dendritic cell vaccination trials. Overall study findings and caveats: Longer survival after dendritic cell vaccination followed higher pretreatment TIL content.

The germline V gene has CDR1 MNHEY and CDR2 SVGAGI. This CDR3 contains 12 residues. Trimming stripped 10 bases from V and 1 base from J, with 10 bases between. Sequencing used immunoSEQ multiplex PCR; TCRdb keeps in-frame clones, though not all of them. The sample records tens of thousands of clones, around 80% being singletons. No glioblastoma patient carried an isocitrate dehydrogenase mutation. Sequencing was performed on blood, taken before dendritic cell vaccination. The gene calls are TRBV6-5 and TRBJ1-1; TRBD1 might be the D (5 bases). This clonotype originated in a human donor with glioblastoma. CDR3 amino acids: CATQTANTEAFF. The CDR3 DNA reads as TGTGCCACCCAGACAGCGAACACTGAAGCTTTCTTT.